This T cell receptor (beta chain) was sequenced in a study of cytomegalovirus exposure and HLA in healthy donors. Study-wide points: The authors listed 164 TCR beta chains as cytomegalovirus-associated.

This clone was detected only a few times. Its antigen is still unknown. V lost 0 bases and J lost 7, with 11 bases in between. Germline V lookup: CDR1 SGHDT, CDR2 YYEEEE. The CDR3 has 14 residues. The PCR employed 60 Vbeta primers together with 13 Jbeta primers. The repertoire was sequenced with immunoSEQ multiplex PCR; TCRdb's copy has only in-frame clones and lacks some. The sample consists of more than 95,000 clones, around 64% of them appearing once. The source is a man aged 60 to 75 in good health and CMV-seronegative. The sample taken for sequencing was PBMCs. The chain couples TRBV5-6 to TRBJ1-5; tentatively, D is TRBD1 (6 bases). The CDR3 reads CASSLDRATQPQHF. DNA of the CDR3: TGTGCCAGCAGCTTGGACAGGGCAACGCAGCCCCAGCATTTT.